This paragraph reports one TCR beta chain. This sample was included in a study of blood T cell repertoires in COVID-19. Study context: The United States, Italy and Spain supplied acute and convalescent COVID-19 samples.

The V and J ends lost 5 bases and 2 bases respectively, with 17 bases between them. Per the germline V gene, CDR1 is MGHRA and CDR2 is YSYEKL. The CDR3 is 16 amino acids. This table comes from immunoSEQ multiplex PCR, and its TCRdb copy is limited to in-frame clones, with some not included. This sample yields approximately 67,000 clones, of which more than 85% are seen a single time; around 4.7% belongs to the top ten. The source is a woman aged 55-69 years with active COVID-19. The sequenced sample consisted of peripheral blood. V usage is TRBV4-1 and J usage is TRBJ2-3, with a weak D call TRBD1 (6 bases). CDR3 sequence: CASSSGTTRITDTQYF. CDR3 bases: TGCGCCAGCAGCTCCGGGACAACAAGGATCACAGATACGCAGTATTTT.